This T cell receptor beta chain was retrieved from a study of T-cell reconstitution after alpha-beta-depleted transplantation in children. Study-wide findings and caveats: T-cell counts and diversity at one year following transplant were attributed mainly to newly produced T cells. In some patients, recipient T cells and intrathymic progenitors surviving conditioning explained high day-60 diversity. Two months or so post-transplant, alpha-beta T cells reportedly derived from several hundred expanded graft clones.

A few counts support this clonotype. Antigen unknown. V trimming: 0 bases; J trimming: 9 bases; junction bases outside the gene matches: 8. Germline lookup yields CDR1 SGHTA and CDR2 FQGNSA. CDR3 length equals 14 residues. TCRbeta library construction was performed incorporating unique molecular identifiers. One entry per CDR3 protein, called by TCRdb with MiXCR from the PCR reads. Among fewer than 85,000 distinct CDR3 sequences listed, roughly an eighth were seen once. This sequence was found in a male patient under 10 years old who had a stem cell transplant for acute lymphoblastic leukemia, so the T cells may come from the graft donor. The sequencing here drew on PBMCs, mostly from graft donor cells, taken 180 days after TCRalphabeta/CD19-depleted stem cell transplant. The chain uses TRBV7-2 and TRBJ2-7, with 7 nucleotides matching TRBD2. CDR3 bases: TGTGCCAGCAGCTTAGCTGGGGCGGGAGCCACGCAGTACTTC. Its protein product is CASSLAGAGATQYF. Full variable domain (remainder filled in from reference TRBV7-2 and TRBJ2-7): GAGVSQSPSNKVTEKGKDVELRCDPISGHTALYWYRQSLGQGLEFLIYFQGNSAPDKSGLPSDRFSAERTGGSVSTLTIQRTQQEDSAVYLCASSLAGAGATQYFGPGTRLTVT.